The 32 T cell receptor beta chains below come from one sample, sequenced in a study of OX40 agonist ivuxolimab in advanced cancers. Sequenced by immunoSEQ multiplex PCR; TCRdb stores in-frame clones only, minus some. Of about 120,000 clones listed, around 87% are singletons. The material was CD4+ or CD8+ T cells sorted from blood, obtained in a trial of the OX40 agonist ivuxolimab. These receptors all come from an adult with an advanced solid tumor such as melanoma, head and neck, liver or kidney cancer.

CDR3 amino acids: CASSRGQTDRELFF. For the CDR3, the DNA is TGTGCCAGCAGCCGTGGACAGACCGACAGGGAGCTGTTTTTT. The chain uses TRBV7-9 and TRBJ2-2, with D maybe TRBD1 (6 bases). The V gene's germline CDR1 is SEHNR and CDR2 FQNEAQ (reference sequence). The CDR3 loop spans 14 amino acids. V was clipped by 5 bases and J by 9 bases, with 16 bases between them.

This sequence joins TRBV10-3 and TRBJ1-5, with D unclear. The V end lost 3 bases, the J end lost 7 bases, and 13 bases lay between the germline ends. CDR1 and CDR2 (germline): ENHRY, SYGVKD. This CDR3 spans 14 amino acids. This chain's CDR3 is CAISESTGKQPQHF. The CDR3 nucleotides read TGTGCCATCAGTGAATCAACTGGGAAACAGCCCCAGCATTTT.

For this clone: The identical CDR3 is also encoded by other nucleotide sequences in the sample. The rearrangement uses TRBV9 and TRBJ1-1; a weak D match, TRBD1 (5 bases). Germline values: CDR1 SGDLS, CDR2 YYNGEE. Trimming took off 3 bases at V and 3 bases at J, with 6 bases between the two ends. This CDR3 is 12 amino acids long. CDR3 loop: CASSGGDTEAFF. The CDR3 nucleotides read TGTGCCAGCAGCGGGGGGGACACTGAAGCTTTCTTT.

V usage is TRBV27 and J usage is TRBJ2-2; 10 bases match TRBD2. The V segment lost 5 bases and the J segment 7 bases; nucleotides outside the gene matches: 7. Looked up from germline, CDR1 is MNHEY and CDR2 is SMNVEV (reference sequence). The CDR3 loop spans 15 amino acids. The CDR3 is CASSSGGAGIGELFF. The CDR3, as DNA: TGTGCCAGCAGTAGCGGGGGGGCAGGTATCGGGGAGCTGTTTTTT.

The J gene is TRBJ1-3, the V gene TRBV23-1; D possibly corresponds to TRBD1 (6 bases). TRBV23-1 qualifies as an ORF whose function is uncertain. V lost 5 bases and J 3 bases, leaving 11 bases between the germline ends. The CDR3 sequence is 14 residues long. For the CDR3, the DNA is TGCGCCAGCAGTGAAGGGACACATGGAAACACCATATATTTT. This translates into CASSEGTHGNTIYF.

This chain uses TRBV27 with TRBJ2-1, with 11 bases that match TRBD2. The CDR3 contains 16 residues. In germline, CDR1 is MNHEY, CDR2 SMNVEV (reference sequence). The V gene end was trimmed by 6 bases and the J gene end by 4 bases; junction bases not matched to a gene: 8. This CDR3 is CASRYDLAGGYNEQFF. Written as DNA, the CDR3 is TGTGCCAGCAGATACGACCTAGCGGGGGGTTACAATGAGCAGTTCTTC.

The chain employs TRBV19 and TRBJ1-1, with unresolved D. The CDR3 loop spans 16 amino acids. CDR1 is LNHDA and CDR2 is SQIVND in the germline V gene (reference sequence). V was shortened by 6 bases and J by 4 bases, with 21 bases between the two germline ends. CDR3 nucleotide sequence: TGTGCCAGTAGCCACAATGCCATGCCGACGGGCACTGAAGCTTTCTTT. This translates into CASSHNAMPTGTEAFF.

The rearrangement joins TRBV6-1 to TRBJ1-4; the D gene is possibly TRBD1 (5 bases). Germline lookup yields CDR1 MNHNS and CDR2 SASEGT. Trimming pared 0 bases from V and 0 bases from J, leaving 8 bases between. The CDR3 covers 16 residues. The CDR3 is CASSEARGATNEKLFF. In DNA, the CDR3 is TGTGCCAGCAGTGAAGCGCGGGGGGCAACTAATGAAAAACTGTTTTTT.

V and J are TRBV28 and TRBJ2-5; 8 bases align to TRBD2. The CDR3 covers 14 residues. The ends lost 3 bases at V and 5 bases at J; junction bases unmatched: 5. The germline V gene encodes CDR1 MDHEN and CDR2 SYDVKM. This CDR3 reads CASSLERGRETQYF. The CDR3 DNA reads as TGTGCCAGCAGTTTGGAGCGGGGGCGCGAGACCCAGTACTTC. Variable domain in full (rest from reference TRBV28 and TRBJ2-5): DVKVTQSSRYLVKRTGEKVFLECVQDMDHENMFWYRQDPGLGLRLIYFSYDVKMKEKGDIPEGYSVSREKKERFSLILESASTNQTSMYLCASSLERGRETQYFGPGTRLLVL.

The V call is TRBV6-6, the J call TRBJ1-1; D remains unclear. V lost 2 bases and J lost 1, with 8 bases in between. The CDR3 consists of 14 residues. Looked up from germline, CDR1 is MNHNY and CDR2 is SVGAGI (reference sequence). DNA for the CDR3: TGTGCCAGCAGTTACGATAAGGGGAACACTGAAGCTTTCTTT. Translating it yields CASSYDKGNTEAFF.

In nucleotides, the CDR3 is TGTGCCAGCAGCCGCGGGGACAGGGCCTACGAGCAGTACTTC. It specifies CASSRGDRAYEQYF. The chain carries TRBV6-5 and TRBJ2-7; 9 positions agree with TRBD1. Trimming cost V 6 bases and J 2 bases; bases outside gene matches: 5. The CDR3 extends over 14 amino acids. From germline, CDR1 is MNHEY and CDR2 SVGAGI.

In its sample, this clone was seen once. The chain is built from TRBV25-1 and TRBJ2-1; the D gene is possibly TRBD1 (5 bases). Germline values: CDR1 MGHDK, CDR2 SYGVNS. The CDR3 consists of 15 residues. Trimming left V 2 bases short and J 0 bases short, with 8 bases between. The CDR3 region is CASSEGHISYNEQFF. The CDR3 coding sequence is TGTGCCAGCAGTGAAGGACATATCTCCTACAATGAGCAGTTCTTC. Variable domain in full (rest from reference TRBV25-1 and TRBJ2-1): EADIYQTPRYLVIGTGKKITLECSQTMGHDKMYWYQQDPGMELHLIHYSYGVNSTEKGDLSSESTVSRIRTEHFPLTLESARPSHTSQYLCASSEGHISYNEQFFGPGTRLTVL.

The V gene is TRBV28, the J gene TRBJ1-4; D is undetermined. The CDR3 is 14 residues long. The V end was cut by 9 bases, the J end by 6 bases, with 17 bases between. Germline CDR1 reads MDHEN; CDR2 reads SYDVKM. CDR3 coding DNA: TGTGCCAGTTCTGATGGAACGCAGGATGAAAAACTGTTTTTT. As protein: CASSDGTQDEKLFF.

The genes are TRBV25-1 and TRBJ1-1; 9 nucleotides agree with TRBD1. Looked up from germline, CDR1 is MGHDK and CDR2 is SYGVNS. CDR3 length: 14 residues. With V trimmed by 7 bases and J by 4 bases, 7 bases remained unmatched. CDR3 in DNA: TGTGCCAGCACGCGGGGACAGGGTGTCACTGAAGCTTTCTTT. Translated, it gives CASTRGQGVTEAFF.

The chain employs TRBV25-1 and TRBJ2-5; possible D gene TRBD2, 5 bases. V lost 3 bases and J 0 bases, leaving 17 bases between the germline ends. The CDR3 covers 17 residues. The V gene's germline CDR1 is MGHDK and CDR2 SYGVNS. In DNA, the CDR3 is TGTGCCAGCAGTGATTCGGGAAGGGTAGTTTACCAAGAGACCCAGTACTTC. Residues: CASSDSGRVVYQETQYF.

The gene calls are TRBV5-1 and TRBJ2-3, with 9 bases lining up with TRBD1. The CDR3 has 16 amino acids. V was pared by 4 bases and J by 0 bases, with 6 bases of the junction left unmatched. Germline V CDR1 and CDR2: SGHRS, YFSETQ. CDR3 loop: CASSGSGTGSTDTQYF. The CDR3 nucleotides are TGCGCCAGCAGCGGGAGCGGGACAGGGAGCACAGATACGCAGTATTTT.

This chain links TRBV4-3 with TRBJ2-7, with TRBD2 identical over 10 bases. Germline trimming cut 0 bases from V and 0 bases from J; bases unmatched to any gene: 2. The germline V gene encodes CDR1 LGHNA and CDR2 YSLEER. CDR3 length: 16 amino acids. CDR3 in DNA: TGCGCCAGCAGCCAAGATCCTAGCGGGGGCTCCTACGAGCAGTACTTC. It translates to CASSQDPSGGSYEQYF.

J is TRBJ2-5 and V is TRBV27, with TRBD1 as a possible D gene (5 bases). V was cut by 5 bases and J by 5 bases, with 15 bases left in between. The CDR3 runs 14 residues. Germline-derived CDR1 and CDR2 are MNHEY and SMNVEV (reference sequence). The CDR3 protein is CASSPRRGKETQYF. CDR3 DNA sequence: TGTGCCAGCAGTCCACGAAGGGGCAAGGAGACCCAGTACTTC.

The chain combines TRBV5-1 with TRBJ2-1; TRBD2 aligns across 9 bases. The germline V gene has CDR1 SGHRS and CDR2 YFSETQ. The junction had 7 bases not matched to a gene; V was cut back by 0 bases and J by 6 bases. The CDR3 spans 16 residues. The CDR3 region has the DNA TGCGCCAGCAGCTTGGATCGCGGGGGGGCGGTCAATGAGCAGTTCTTC. It specifies CASSLDRGGAVNEQFF. Variable domain in full (rest from reference TRBV5-1 and TRBJ2-1): KAGVTQTPRYLIKTRGQQVTLSCSPISGHRSVSWYQQTPGQGLQFLFEYFSETQRNKGNFPGRFSGRQFSNSRSEMNVSTLELGDSALYLCASSLDRGGAVNEQFFGPGTRLTVL.

This clone came up a few times. The chain links TRBV19 to TRBJ1-6, with D tentatively TRBD1 (6 bases). The CDR3 consists of 12 residues. Trimming left V 9 bases short and J 7 bases short, with 10 bases between. Germline V gene lookup returns CDR1 LNHDA and CDR2 SQIVND (reference sequence). CDR3 in amino acids: CASRDTNSPLHF. CDR3 sequence (DNA): TGTGCCAGCCGGGACACAAATTCACCCCTCCACTTT.

The count of this clone is one. The chain is built from TRBV10-2 and TRBJ1-1; the D gene is possibly TRBD1 (5 bases). The CDR3 sequence is 14 residues long. CDR1 and CDR2 (germline): WSHSY, SAAADI. Trimming removed 1 base from V and 4 bases from J, with 10 bases in between. In DNA form, the CDR3 reads TGCGCCAGCAGTGAGTATTGGGGGAGCACTGAAGCTTTCTTT. Translating it yields CASSEYWGSTEAFF.

Only one count was recorded for this clone. Other nucleotide sequences from this sample produce the same CDR3. The chain is built from TRBV7-2 and TRBJ2-3, with no clear D. This CDR3 region has 15 residues. Deletions cut 0 bases from V and 0 bases from J, with 7 bases between. CDR1 is SGHTA and CDR2 is FQGNSA in the germline V gene. The CDR3 bases are TGTGCCAGCAGCTTAGCCGGCGTTAGCACAGATACGCAGTATTTT. Its translation: CASSLAGVSTDTQYF.

V gene TRBV4-3 combines with J gene TRBJ2-3; D is ambiguous. The CDR3 has 17 amino acids. Trimming stripped 0 bases from V and 2 bases from J, with 15 bases between. Germline V lookup: CDR1 LGHNA, CDR2 YSLEER. Here the CDR3 reads CASSQESTPRPTDTQYF. Here the CDR3 DNA reads TGCGCCAGCAGCCAAGAATCAACACCGCGACCCACAGATACGCAGTATTTT.

This clone occurred a few times. The chain carries TRBV7-9 and TRBJ1-5, with 8 positions matching TRBD1. Unmatched junction bases numbered 5, after V lost 5 bases and J lost 2 bases. In germline, CDR1 is SEHNR, CDR2 FQNEAQ (reference sequence). The CDR3 loop spans 15 amino acids. DNA for the CDR3: TGTGCCAGCAGCAGCGGACAGGGTGGCAATCAGCCCCAGCATTTT. Amino acid sequence: CASSSGQGGNQPQHF. Supplemented by reference TRBV7-9 and TRBJ1-5, the full variable domain reads DTGVSQNPRHKITKRGQNVTFRCDPISEHNRLYWYRQTLGQGPEFLTYFQNEAQLEKSRLLSDRFSAERPKGSFSTLEIQRTEQGDSAMYLCASSSGQGGNQPQHFGDGTRLSIL.

The CDR3 region is CAWSVAADIQYF. In nucleotides, the CDR3 is TGTGCCTGGAGTGTCGCGGCGGACATTCAGTACTTC. V gene TRBV30 combines with J gene TRBJ2-4, with D unresolved. Germline V gene lookup returns CDR1 GTSNPN and CDR2 SVGIG (reference sequence). The CDR3 is 12 residues long. V lost 0 bases and J 8 bases, leaving 8 bases between the germline ends. Supplemented by reference TRBV30 and TRBJ2-4, the full variable domain reads SQTIHQWPATLVQPVGSPLSLECTVEGTSNPNLYWYRQAAGRGLQLLFYSVGIGQISSEVPQNLSASRPQDRQFILSSKKLLLSDSGFYLCAWSVAADIQYFGAGTRLSVL.

This clone was recorded only once. This rearrangement joins TRBV2 to TRBJ2-5, with 14 bases matching TRBD2. There are 16 residues in the CDR3. Trimming at V came to 4 bases and at J to 5 bases, leaving 6 bases not matched to a gene. CDR1 SNHLY and CDR2 FYNNEI come from the germline V gene. The CDR3 coding sequence is TGTGCCAGCAGTGCCCGGACTAGCGGGGGGTCCGAGACCCAGTACTTC. Translated: CASSARTSGGSETQYF.

This chain connects TRBV7-2 to TRBJ1-2, with D possibly being TRBD1 (5 bases). There are 13 residues in the CDR3. The V end lost 6 bases, the J end lost 7 bases, and 15 bases lay between the germline ends. The germline V gene has CDR1 SGHTA and CDR2 FQGNSA. CDR3 bases: TGTGCCAGCAGTCACGGTCAGGGAGGTGGCTACACCTTC. It codes for CASSHGQGGGYTF.

This clone was observed once. The rearrangement joins TRBV7-8 to TRBJ1-5; a possible D gene is TRBD1 (6 bases). The V end lost 5 bases, the J end lost 4 bases, and 12 bases lay between the germline ends. Germline loops: CDR1 SGHVS, CDR2 FQNEAQ. The CDR3 runs 14 residues. The CDR3 region has the DNA TGTGCCAGCAGCCCCCAAGGGGGAAATCAGCCCCAGCATTTT. It encodes CASSPQGGNQPQHF.

The gene calls are TRBV29-1 and TRBJ2-3, with D possibly matching TRBD1 (5 bases). The CDR3 is 12 residues long. Germline V lookup: CDR1 SQVTM, CDR2 ANQGSEA. Trimming removed 7 bases from V and 8 bases from J, with 16 bases in between. CDR3 in DNA: TGCAGCGATGCAACTCAGGGATTTACGCAGTATTTT. It specifies CSDATQGFTQYF.

Comment on this clone: This specimen includes other DNA sequences encoding the same CDR3. V gene TRBV19 combines with J gene TRBJ2-3; D may correspond to TRBD1 or TRBD2 (5 bases each). This CDR3 region has 14 residues. Looked up from germline, CDR1 is LNHDA and CDR2 is SQIVND (reference sequence). Trimming pared 5 bases from V and 3 bases from J, leaving 12 bases between. The CDR3 sequence: CASSWEEGTDTQYF. CDR3 nucleotide sequence: TGTGCCAGTAGTTGGGAAGAGGGGACAGATACGCAGTATTTT.

This clone has more than one count but fewer than ten. The chain has TRBV6-1 and TRBJ1-2; D is ambiguous. The V and J ends lost 8 bases and 4 bases respectively, with 14 bases between them. The germline V gene has CDR1 MNHNS and CDR2 SASEGT. This CDR3 has 13 residues. The CDR3 bases are TGTGCCAGCCTTGAGGATTTTGGCTATGGCTACACCTTC. Translating gives CASLEDFGYGYTF.

J is TRBJ2-2 and V is TRBV5-1, with a tentative D call TRBD2 (7 bases). The CDR3 contains 15 residues. V lost 4 bases, J lost 1 base, and 11 bases lay in between. Germline CDR1 is SGHRS and CDR2 is YFSETQ. CDR3 nucleotide sequence: TGCGCCAGCAGCGGAGCGGGACAGAACACCGGGGAGCTGTTTTTT. It yields the protein CASSGAGQNTGELFF.